Given below is one TCR beta chain in context. Its specificity is unknown. The repertoire was sequenced with immunoSEQ multiplex PCR; TCRdb's copy has only in-frame clones and lacks some. The sample lists roughly 170,000 clones; just under 95% were seen once. The sample comes from a study of T cell responses to AZD1222 COVID-19 vaccine. Overall study findings and caveats: Baseline seropositivity characterized only a handful of AZD1222 recipients. Donors were chiefly white British, with a greater number of females, and clonal diversity was perhaps underestimated.

Germline CDR1 KGHSH, CDR2 LQKENI. The length of the CDR3 is 14 residues. V lost 5 bases to trimming and J lost 2 bases, with 12 bases between them. This TCR was sampled from an adult in good health. Sample: peripheral blood, taken on day 0 of AZD1222 vaccination. This chain joins TRBV18 and TRBJ1-2; D gene ambiguous. CDR3 protein: CASSNSRLNYGYTF. The CDR3 bases are TGTGCCAGCTCAAATTCTCGGCTGAACTATGGCTACACCTTC.